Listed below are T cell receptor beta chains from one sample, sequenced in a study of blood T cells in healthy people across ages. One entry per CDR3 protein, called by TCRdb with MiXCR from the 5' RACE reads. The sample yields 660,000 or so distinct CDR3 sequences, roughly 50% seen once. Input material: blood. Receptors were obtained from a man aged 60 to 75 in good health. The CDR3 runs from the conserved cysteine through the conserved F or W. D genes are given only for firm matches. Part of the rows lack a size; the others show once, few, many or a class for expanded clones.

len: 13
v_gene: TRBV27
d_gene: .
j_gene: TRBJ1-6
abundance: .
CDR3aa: CASSEGRRSPLHF
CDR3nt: TGTGCCAGCTCCGAGGGCAGACGTTCACCCCTCCACTTT

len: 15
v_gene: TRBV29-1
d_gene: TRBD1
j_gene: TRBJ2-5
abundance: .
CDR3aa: CSVEQGHGSQETQYF
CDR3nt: TGCAGCGTAGAACAGGGGCACGGGTCCCAAGAGACCCAGTACTTC

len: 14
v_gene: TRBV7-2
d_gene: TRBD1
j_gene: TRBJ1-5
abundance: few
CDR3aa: CASSWDRNNQPQHF
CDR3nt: TGTGCCAGCAGCTGGGACAGGAACAATCAGCCCCAGCATTTT

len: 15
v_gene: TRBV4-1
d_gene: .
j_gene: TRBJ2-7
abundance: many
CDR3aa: CASSQDGGRDYEQYF
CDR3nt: TGCGCCAGCAGCCAAGATGGCGGGCGGGACTACGAGCAGTACTTC

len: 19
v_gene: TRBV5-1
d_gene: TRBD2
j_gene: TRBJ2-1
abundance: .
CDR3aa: CASSLPGTSGGAEYNEQFF
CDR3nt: TGCGCCAGCAGCTTGCCCGGGACTAGCGGGGGGGCAGAGTACAATGAGCAGTTCTTC

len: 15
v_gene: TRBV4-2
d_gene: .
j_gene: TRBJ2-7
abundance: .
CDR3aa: CASSQGLTGTYEQYF
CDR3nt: TGTGCCAGCAGCCAGGGATTGACAGGCACCTACGAGCAGTACTTC

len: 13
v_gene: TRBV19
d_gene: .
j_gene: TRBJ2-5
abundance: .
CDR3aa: CASSMRRQETQYF
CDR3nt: TGTGCCAGTAGTATGAGACGGCAAGAGACCCAGTACTTC

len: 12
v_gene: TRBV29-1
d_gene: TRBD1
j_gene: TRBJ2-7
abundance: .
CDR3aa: CSARQGGGEQYF
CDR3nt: TGCAGCGCGCGACAGGGTGGGGGCGAGCAGTACTTC

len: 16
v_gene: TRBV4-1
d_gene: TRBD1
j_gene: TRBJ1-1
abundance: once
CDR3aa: CASSQEKAGQKDEAFF
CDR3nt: TGCGCCAGCAGCCAAGAAAAGGCGGGACAGAAAGATGAAGCTTTCTTT

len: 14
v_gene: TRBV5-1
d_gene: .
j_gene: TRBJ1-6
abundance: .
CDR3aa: CASSLAGNNSPLHF
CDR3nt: TGCGCCAGCAGCTTGGCAGGCAACAATTCACCCCTCCACTTT

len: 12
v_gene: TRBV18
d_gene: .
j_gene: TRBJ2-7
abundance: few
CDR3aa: CASSLSGDEQYF
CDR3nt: TGTGCCAGCTCACTCTCCGGGGACGAGCAGTACTTC

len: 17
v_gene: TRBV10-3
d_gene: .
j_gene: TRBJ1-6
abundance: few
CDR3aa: CAISELGRRTVNSPLHF
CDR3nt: TGTGCCATCAGTGAGCTTGGTCGGAGGACAGTGAATTCACCCCTCCACTTT

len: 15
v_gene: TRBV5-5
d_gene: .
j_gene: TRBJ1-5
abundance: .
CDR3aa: CASSLDGISNQPQHF
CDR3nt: TGTGCCAGCAGCTTGGACGGGATTAGCAATCAGCCCCAGCATTTT

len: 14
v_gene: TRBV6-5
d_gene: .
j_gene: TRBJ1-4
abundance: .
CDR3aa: CASSYSQAGEELFF
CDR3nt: TGTGCCAGCAGTTACTCCCAGGCTGGTGAAGAACTGTTTTTT

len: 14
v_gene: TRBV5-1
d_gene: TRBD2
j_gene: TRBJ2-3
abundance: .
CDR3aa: CASSDLSGGDTQYF
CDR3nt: TGCGCCAGCAGCGACCTCAGCGGGGGAGATACGCAGTATTTT

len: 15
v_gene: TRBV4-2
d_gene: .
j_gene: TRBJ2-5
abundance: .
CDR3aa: CASSQDRGSQETQYF
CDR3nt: TGTGCCAGCAGCCAAGATAGGGGGAGCCAAGAGACCCAGTACTTC

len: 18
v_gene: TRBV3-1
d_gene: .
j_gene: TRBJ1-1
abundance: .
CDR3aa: CASSQTQIAGAPNTEAFF
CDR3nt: TGTGCCAGCAGCCAAACCCAAATTGCGGGGGCCCCGAACACTGAAGCTTTCTTT

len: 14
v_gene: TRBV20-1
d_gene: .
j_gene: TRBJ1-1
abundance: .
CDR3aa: CSARDQGFSTEAFF
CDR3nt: TGCAGTGCTAGAGATCAGGGTTTTAGCACTGAAGCTTTCTTT

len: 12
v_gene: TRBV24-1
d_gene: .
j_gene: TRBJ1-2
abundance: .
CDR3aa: CATSAAGHGYTF
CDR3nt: TGTGCCACCAGTGCGGCAGGGCATGGCTACACCTTC

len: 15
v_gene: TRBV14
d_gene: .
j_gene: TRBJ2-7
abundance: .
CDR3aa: CASSIGTFSSYEQYF
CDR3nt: TGTGCCAGCAGCATCGGGACTTTTAGCTCCTACGAGCAGTACTTC

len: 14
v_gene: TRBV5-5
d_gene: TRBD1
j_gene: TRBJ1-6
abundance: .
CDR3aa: CASKNRDRDSPLHF
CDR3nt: TGTGCCAGCAAGAACCGGGACAGGGATTCACCCCTCCACTTT

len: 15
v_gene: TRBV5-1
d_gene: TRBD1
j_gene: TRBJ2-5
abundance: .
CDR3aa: CASSLEQGVVETQYF
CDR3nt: TGCGCCAGCAGCTTGGAGCAGGGGGTCGTAGAGACCCAGTACTTC

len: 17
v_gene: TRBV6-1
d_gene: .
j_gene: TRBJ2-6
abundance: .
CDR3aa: CASSELVGVPGANVLTF
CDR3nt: TGTGCCAGCAGTGAACTGGTTGGGGTGCCTGGGGCCAACGTCCTGACTTTC

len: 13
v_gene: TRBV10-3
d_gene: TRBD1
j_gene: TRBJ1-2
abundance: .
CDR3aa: CAISDGTGGGYTF
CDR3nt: TGTGCCATCAGTGATGGGACAGGCGGGGGCTACACCTTC

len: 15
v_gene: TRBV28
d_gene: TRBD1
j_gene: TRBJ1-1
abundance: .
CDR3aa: CASTQGGAGYTEAFF
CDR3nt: TGTGCCAGCACCCAGGGGGGGGCTGGGTATACTGAAGCTTTCTTT

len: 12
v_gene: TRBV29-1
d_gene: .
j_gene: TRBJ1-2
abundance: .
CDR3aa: CSVEGRGGGYTF
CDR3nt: TGCAGCGTTGAGGGGAGGGGAGGTGGCTACACCTTC

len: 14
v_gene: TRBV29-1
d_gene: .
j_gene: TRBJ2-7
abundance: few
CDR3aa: CSVAPPVRVGTQYF
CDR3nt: TGCAGCGTTGCCCCCCCCGTCAGGGTCGGTACCCAGTACTTC

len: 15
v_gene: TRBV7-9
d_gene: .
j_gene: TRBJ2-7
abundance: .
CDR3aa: CASSSGPTVSYEQYF
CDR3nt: TGTGCCAGCAGCTCAGGCCCCACAGTATCCTACGAGCAGTACTTC

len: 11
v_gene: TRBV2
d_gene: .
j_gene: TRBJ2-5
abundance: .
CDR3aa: CASSAGQTQYF
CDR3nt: TGTGCCAGCAGCGCCGGGCAGACCCAGTACTTC

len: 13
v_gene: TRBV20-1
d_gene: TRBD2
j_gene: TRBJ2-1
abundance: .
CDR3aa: CSASTSGGAGEFF
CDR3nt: TGCAGTGCTTCGACTAGCGGGGGGGCTGGGGAGTTCTTC

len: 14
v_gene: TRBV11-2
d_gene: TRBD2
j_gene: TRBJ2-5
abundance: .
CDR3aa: CASSSRGVVETQYF
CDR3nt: TGTGCCAGCAGCAGTCGGGGGGTTGTGGAGACCCAGTACTTC

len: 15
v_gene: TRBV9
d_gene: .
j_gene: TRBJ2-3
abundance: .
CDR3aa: CASSVEGGASDTQYF
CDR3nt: TGTGCCAGCAGCGTAGAGGGGGGGGCATCAGATACGCAGTATTTT

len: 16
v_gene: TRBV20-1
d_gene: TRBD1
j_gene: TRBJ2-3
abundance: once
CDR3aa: CSAPPRDRGPTDTQYF
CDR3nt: TGCAGTGCTCCGCCCCGGGACAGGGGGCCCACAGATACGCAGTATTTT

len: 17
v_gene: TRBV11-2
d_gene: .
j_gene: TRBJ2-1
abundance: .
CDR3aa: CASSLVGQLGRYNEQFF
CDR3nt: TGTGCCAGCAGCTTAGTCGGACAGCTTGGAAGATACAATGAGCAGTTCTTC

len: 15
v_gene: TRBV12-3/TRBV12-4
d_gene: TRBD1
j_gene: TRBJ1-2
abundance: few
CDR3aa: CASNSPGQGVYGYTF
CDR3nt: TGTGCCAGCAACTCACCAGGACAGGGGGTCTATGGCTACACCTTC

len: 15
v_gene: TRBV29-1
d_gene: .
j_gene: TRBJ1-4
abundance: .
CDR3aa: CSATFTRATNEKLFF
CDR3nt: TGCAGCGCCACCTTCACCAGAGCAACTAATGAAAAACTGTTTTTT

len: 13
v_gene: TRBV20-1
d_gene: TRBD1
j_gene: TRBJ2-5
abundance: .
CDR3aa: CSVWTGTQETQYF
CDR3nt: TGCAGTGTTTGGACAGGGACCCAAGAGACCCAGTACTTC

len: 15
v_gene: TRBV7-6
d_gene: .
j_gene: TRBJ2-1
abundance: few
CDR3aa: CASSLRVAGGDEQFF
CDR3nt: TGTGCCAGCAGCTTAAGGGTAGCCGGGGGCGATGAGCAGTTCTTC

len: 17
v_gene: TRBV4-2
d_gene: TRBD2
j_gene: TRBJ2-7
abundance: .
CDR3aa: CASSQGGLAGTPYEQYF
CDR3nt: TGTGCCAGCAGCCAAGGAGGGCTAGCGGGGACTCCCTACGAGCAGTACTTC

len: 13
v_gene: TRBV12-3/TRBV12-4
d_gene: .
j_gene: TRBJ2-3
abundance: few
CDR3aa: CATPGPWSDTQYF
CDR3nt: TGTGCCACCCCCGGACCCTGGTCAGATACGCAGTATTTT

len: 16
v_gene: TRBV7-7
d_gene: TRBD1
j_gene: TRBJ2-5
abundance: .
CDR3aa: CASSLALQGSGETQYF
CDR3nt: TGTGCCAGCAGCTTAGCGCTACAGGGGAGTGGGGAGACCCAGTACTTC